Here is one T cell receptor (beta chain) with its context. Its antigen specificity is not known. No qualities accompany the bases; no much larger clone lies one base away. Libraries were made using 5' RACE. The sample was run on an Illumina HiSeq 2500. The second PCR ran for roughly 7 to 11 cycles and used a J-beta primer mix along with a sample-barcoded 5' primer. A unique molecular identifier was introduced onto each TCR beta cDNA molecule by a template-switch 5' adaptor carrying 12 random nucleotides. At least 2.5 million CDR3-containing paired-end reads were obtained from each sample. First-strand cDNA synthesis was performed from all RNA using the Mint cDNA synthesis kit, with priming by a TRBC-specific oligonucleotide. All cDNA was treated with uracil-DNA glycosylase and then went through a first 18-cycle PCR with the universal primers M1SS and BC2_uni_R. In the paper's pipeline: For normalization, 1 million high-quality reads, each with a distinct molecular identifier, were randomly selected from each sample. Instead of being binned into consensus sequences, reads with shared molecular identifiers were discarded. MiTCR, run with a Q25 quality threshold and the strictest error-elimination algorithm, handled CDR3 identification, clonotype clustering and error correction. A nonparametric unseen species model using Euler transformation provided a lower-bound estimate of total TCR beta diversity. TCRdb trimmed the raw reads at Q25, called clones with MiXCR and kept productive beta chains. Entries that share a CDR3 protein sequence are merged under the most common genes and DNA. TCRdb assigned the V and J calls; the authors' analysis was not used. Within this sample are 1.5 million to 2 million distinct CDR3 sequences, with 28% of them counted one time only. The top ten hold 7.7% of the sample.

This sample stems from a study of blood T cells in healthy people across ages (dated by TCRdb to between 2014 and 2017). Regarding the complete study: In model experiments, template switching captured about one uniquely barcoded TCR beta cDNA molecule for every two T cells. Using deep sequencing normalized with unique cDNA molecular identifiers, the study measured how TCR beta repertoire diversity changes with age. The donors were divided into four age groups: young (average around 17 years), middle-aged (about 40), aged (under 70) and long-lived (around 80). To avoid experimental bias, donors of different ages were spread randomly across the sequencing lanes. Using the same blood draw, the study looked at two additional independent replicas of 1 million unique cDNA reads for two donors, one aged 18 to 30 and the other aged 80 or older. What the authors observed across the whole study: As age increased, observed TCR beta diversity per million T cells dropped in a roughly linear way, and a significant reduction was already evident by age 40. Total diversity estimates from one million sequenced T cells were considered lower bounds and underestimates. Compared with the aged group, the long-lived group had more naive CD4+ T cells, fewer expanded clones and increased TCR diversity, a pattern suggesting age selection. Observed TCR beta diversity correlated strongly with the percentage of naive T cells measured by flow cytometry. Because donor CMV infection status was unknown, age-related changes in expanded clonotypes were potentially confounded. Conclusive comparison of naive and antigen-experienced compartments was prevented by the profiling of bulk unsorted PBMCs.

The donors were around 39 Caucasian individuals from Russia, aged 6 to 90 years, who were systemically healthy. Each donor gave around 9.5 milliliters of peripheral blood, collected into EDTA-treated Vacutainer tubes. Ficoll-Paque density-gradient centrifugation was used to isolate PBMCs, with at least 7 million obtained per sample. Trizol reagent was used to extract total RNA from PBMCs, with at least 6 micrograms per sample. Naive CD45RAhigh/CD27high T cell percentages were measured by flow cytometry on a PBMC aliquot from every donor. CDR1 SQVTM and CDR2 ANQGSEA were looked up in the germline V gene. From the cysteine through the phenylalanine, the CDR3 covers 13 amino acids. Left in the record is the CDR3 DNA by itself, 39 bases read in frame from the first base. Clipping removes 4 bases from V and 9 bases from J, with 3 as the unmatched junction base count.

The clonotype was recovered from a woman aged 30 to 39 in good health. The sample was blood. The chain joins TRBV29-1 to TRBJ1-6; a stretch of 10 junction bases matches TRBD1. The bases are TGCAGCGTTGCCAGGGACAGGGGTTCACCCCTCCACTTT. This codes for CSVARDRGSPLHF.